These 32 T cell receptor beta chains originate from one sample sequenced in a study of blood T cell repertoires in COVID-19. The method was immunoSEQ multiplex PCR; TCRdb's version includes in-frame clones alone and lacks a portion of them. The sample lists about 200,000 clones; around nine tenths were seen once. The sample was peripheral blood. Source of these receptors: a man aged 50 to 59 with acute or convalescent COVID-19.

The genes are TRBV7-3 and TRBJ2-1; TRBD1 matches at 11 bases. V trimming: 6 bases; J trimming: 6 bases; junction bases outside the gene matches: 4. CDR1 SGHTA and CDR2 FQGTGA come from the germline V gene. The CDR3 has 14 amino acids. The CDR3 region is CASREGQGGNEQFF. The CDR3 DNA reads as TGTGCCAGCAGGGAGGGACAGGGGGGCAATGAGCAGTTCTTC. The variable domain in full, with the rest retrieved from reference TRBV7-3 and TRBJ2-1, is GAGVSQTPSNKVTEKGKYVELRCDPISGHTALYWYRQSLGQGPEFLIYFQGTGAADDSGLPNDRFFAVRPEGSVSTLKIQRTERGDSAVYLCASREGQGGNEQFFGPGTRLTVL.

DNA for the CDR3: TGTGCCAGCAGAGCCGTGGGACAGAACACTGAAGCTTTCTTT. It encodes CASRAVGQNTEAFF. V is TRBV2 and J is TRBJ1-1, with D tentatively TRBD1 (6 bases). CDR1 and CDR2 (germline): SNHLY, FYNNEI. This CDR3 contains 14 residues. The germline V and J ends were trimmed by 6 bases and 1 base, with 12 bases remaining between them. Based on the CDR3 plus reference TRBV2 and TRBJ1-1, the full variable domain is EPEVTQTPSHQVTQMGQEVILRCVPISNHLYFYWYRQILGQKVEFLVSFYNNEISEKSEIFDDQFSVERPDGSNFTLKIRSTKLEDSAMYFCASRAVGQNTEAFFGQGTRLTVV.

The rearrangement uses TRBV7-9 and TRBJ1-4, with unresolved D. V lost 5 bases and J 8 bases, leaving 18 bases between the germline ends. The germline CDR1 and CDR2 sequences are SEHNR and FQNEAQ (reference sequence). CDR3 length equals 15 residues. CDR3: CASSAQTLRGEKLFF. CDR3 bases: TGTGCCAGCAGCGCACAGACGCTTCGAGGGGAAAAACTGTTTTTT.

The chain combines TRBV6-5 with TRBJ2-6; TRBD2 might be the D (6 bases). Germline V gives CDR1 MNHEY, CDR2 SVGAGI. The CDR3 covers 15 residues. Trimming took 7 bases from V and 0 from J, leaving 10 bases between them. The DNA of the CDR3 is TGTGCCAGCATCCACGGGGGCTCTGGGGCCAACGTCCTGACTTTC. This encodes CASIHGGSGANVLTF.

The chain combines TRBV12-5 with TRBJ2-1; D remains unclear. Germline CDR1 reads LGHNT; CDR2 reads FRNRAP. CDR3 length equals 14 residues. Trimming removed 6 bases from V and 5 bases from J, with 14 bases in between. The CDR3 reads CASGRQARDNEQFF. DNA for the CDR3: TGTGCTAGTGGACGTCAGGCCCGCGACAATGAGCAGTTCTTC.

This clone was recorded a few times. The J gene is TRBJ1-1, the V gene TRBV7-3; no definite D call. Germline V lookup: CDR1 SGHTA, CDR2 FQGTGA. The CDR3 is made up of 13 amino acids. V gave up 5 bases and J gave up 3 bases, with 10 bases separating them. In nucleotides, the CDR3 is TGTGCCAGCAGCCCGGGTTCCGACACTGAAGCTTTCTTT. Its protein is CASSPGSDTEAFF.

The chain combines TRBV6-1 with TRBJ1-2; 7 nucleotides line up with TRBD1. This CDR3 is built from 17 residues. Germline CDR1 MNHNS, CDR2 SASEGT. V gave up 0 bases and J gave up 4 bases; unmatched junction bases: 11. The CDR3, as DNA: TGTGCCAGCAGTGAAGCAGGAGGGTACAGGGGAACCTATGGCTACACCTTC. Translated, it gives CASSEAGGYRGTYGYTF.

This sequence joins TRBV30 and TRBJ1-1; D gene uncertain. V was cut by 0 bases and J by 0 bases, with 8 bases left in between. Germline V gene sequence: CDR1 GTSNPN, CDR2 SVGIG (reference sequence). The CDR3 has 14 residues. CDR3 coding DNA: TGTGCCTGGAGTGTTGGAGACTTGAACACTGAAGCTTTCTTT. Protein sequence: CAWSVGDLNTEAFF.

CDR3: CASKGRAGNTIYF. The CDR3 nucleotides are TGTGCCAGCAAAGGGAGGGCGGGAAACACCATATATTTT. This chain uses TRBV2 with TRBJ1-3; D is ambiguous. There are 13 residues in the CDR3. Looked up from germline, CDR1 is SNHLY and CDR2 is FYNNEI. Deletions cut 7 bases from V and 4 bases from J, with 11 bases between. Based on the CDR3 plus reference TRBV2 and TRBJ1-3, the full variable domain is EPEVTQTPSHQVTQMGQEVILRCVPISNHLYFYWYRQILGQKVEFLVSFYNNEISEKSEIFDDQFSVERPDGSNFTLKIRSTKLEDSAMYFCASKGRAGNTIYFGEGSWLTVV.

The chain combines TRBV28 with TRBJ2-3, with 9 nucleotides matching TRBD2. Trimming cost V 3 bases and J 1 base; bases outside gene matches: 2. CDR3 length equals 15 residues. Germline V lookup: CDR1 MDHEN, CDR2 SYDVKM. CDR3 sequence: CASSFGGRGTDTQYF. As DNA, the CDR3 is TGTGCCAGCAGTTTCGGCGGGAGGGGCACAGATACGCAGTATTTT.

The chain recombines TRBV6-5 with TRBJ1-4; 7 bases fit TRBD1. Germline V gives CDR1 MNHEY, CDR2 SVGAGI. This CDR3 spans 14 amino acids. V dropped 5 bases and J dropped 8; count of bases not matched to a gene: 8. CDR3 region: CASSTRQGGEKLFF. DNA for the CDR3: TGTGCCAGCAGTACCCGACAGGGTGGGGAAAAACTGTTTTTT.

This clone appeared a few times. The chain joins TRBV19 to TRBJ1-1; D not resolved. The V and J ends lost 4 bases and 3 bases respectively, with 12 bases between them. The CDR3 covers 14 residues. The germline gives CDR1 LNHDA, CDR2 SQIVND (reference sequence). CDR3 DNA sequence: TGTGCCAGTAGTACGGGAGGGTATTACACTGAAGCTTTCTTT. This sequence encodes CASSTGGYYTEAFF.

This chain uses TRBV5-6 with TRBJ1-2; D is perhaps TRBD1 (5 bases). V was cut by 4 bases and J by 9 bases, with 16 bases left in between. The CDR3 runs to 13 residues. CDR1 is SGHDT and CDR2 is YYEEEE in the germline V gene. CDR3 residues: CASSPRGGYSYTF. The CDR3 DNA is TGTGCCAGCAGCCCCCGGGGGGGGTATAGCTACACCTTC.

Regarding this clone: Other DNA sequences within the sample encode an identical CDR3. The CDR3 DNA is TGTGCCTGGAGTAAGACAGGGCTAAACACTGAAGCTTTCTTT. It codes for CAWSKTGLNTEAFF. The chain couples TRBV30 to TRBJ1-1; TRBD1 matches 7 bases. Germline CDR1 reads GTSNPN; CDR2 reads SVGIG (reference sequence). Trimming removed 2 bases from V and 2 bases from J; junction bases left unmatched: 5. The CDR3 spans 14 residues.

The V call is TRBV7-2, the J call TRBJ1-1; D perhaps matches TRBD1 (5 bases). Germline V gene lookup returns CDR1 SGHTA and CDR2 FQGNSA. The CDR3 is made up of 16 amino acids. V gave up 1 base and J gave up 0 bases, with 12 bases separating them. The CDR3: CASSLGPRGMNTEAFF. CDR3 nucleotide sequence: TGTGCCAGCAGCTTAGGCCCCCGGGGGATGAACACTGAAGCTTTCTTT.

The chain has TRBV3-1 (or the pseudogene TRBV3-2) and TRBJ1-4, with D perhaps TRBD1 (5 bases). The germline CDR1 and CDR2 sequences are LGHDT and YNNKEL (reference sequence). This CDR3 region has 15 residues. The V end lost 1 base, the J end lost 6 bases, and 12 bases lay between the germline ends. CDR3 residues: CASSQVVRGDEKLFF. CDR3 DNA: TGTGCCAGCAGCCAAGTCGTAAGGGGCGATGAAAAACTGTTTTTT.

For this clone: The junction differs from germline at one of its ends, possibly a read error. CDR3 loop: CASSPLGGPTF. In nucleotides, the CDR3 is TGTGCCAGCTCACCATTGGGGGGACCAACCTTT. The V call is TRBV18, the J call TRBJ1-1; D perhaps matches TRBD1 (5 bases). In germline, CDR1 is KGHSH, CDR2 LQKENI. The CDR3 has 11 residues.

This clone was counted only a few times. V usage is TRBV28 and J usage is TRBJ2-7; TRBD1 aligns across 9 bases. Trimming took 5 bases from V and 4 from J; bases not matched to a gene: 9. CDR1 and CDR2 from the germline V gene are MDHEN and SYDVKM. The CDR3 loop spans 15 amino acids. The CDR3: CASSRQGVFSYEQYF. The CDR3 nucleotides read TGTGCCAGCAGTCGACAGGGGGTTTTTTCGTACGAGCAGTACTTC.

This clone has only one observation. V usage is TRBV5-4 and J usage is TRBJ2-1, with 8 bases lining up with TRBD1. The trim removed 0 bases at V and 8 bases at J, leaving 7 bases unmatched. CDR3 length equals 15 residues. The germline CDR1 and CDR2 sequences are SGHNT and YYREEE (reference sequence). In nucleotides, the CDR3 is TGTGCCAGCAGCTTGGCGTCAGGGGGCAAGGATGAGCAGTTCTTC. This translates into CASSLASGGKDEQFF.

The rearrangement links TRBV18 to TRBJ1-2; D uncertain. Trimming took 3 bases from V and 2 from J, leaving 7 bases between them. The CDR3 sequence is 13 residues long. The germline V gene encodes CDR1 KGHSH and CDR2 LQKENI. The chain's CDR3 is CASSPGGNYGYTF. The DNA of the CDR3 is TGTGCCAGCTCACCCGGAGGGAACTATGGCTACACCTTC. The full variable domain, with the rest looked up from reference TRBV18 and TRBJ1-2, is NAGVMQNPRHLVRRRGQEARLRCSPMKGHSHVYWYRQLPEEGLKFMVYLQKENIIDESGMPKERFSAEFPKEGPSILRIQQVVRGDSAAYFCASSPGGNYGYTFGSGTRLTVV.

The genes are TRBV19 and TRBJ1-2; D is perhaps TRBD1 (5 bases). The ends were cut back, 9 bases at V and 3 bases at J, with 14 bases in the middle. This CDR3 is built from 13 residues. Germline V gene sequence: CDR1 LNHDA, CDR2 SQIVND (reference sequence). CDR3 DNA sequence: TGTGCCAGCGCCCCAGGGCAGGACTATGGCTACACCTTC. Protein product: CASAPGQDYGYTF. Using reference TRBV19 and TRBJ1-2 for the parts outside the CDR3, the full variable domain is DGGITQSPKYLFRKEGQNVTLSCEQNLNHDAMYWYRQDPGQGLRLIYYSQIVNDFQKGDIAEGYSVSREKKESFPLTVTSAQKNPTAFYLCASAPGQDYGYTFGSGTRLTVV.

The genes are TRBV12-3 or TRBV12-4 and TRBJ2-2; D ambiguous. The germline V and J ends were trimmed by 7 bases and 6 bases, with 12 bases remaining between them. The CDR3 is 13 amino acids. For the CDR3, the DNA is TGTGCCAGCAACACCCTAGGTTCCGGGGAGCTGTTTTTT. This sequence encodes CASNTLGSGELFF.

Here the CDR3 reads CASSLAVAGVLSPSNEQFF. In DNA form, the CDR3 reads TGTGCCAGCAGCTTGGCGGTAGCGGGAGTCCTCAGTCCGAGCAATGAGCAGTTCTTC. The chain uses TRBV5-6 and TRBJ2-1; 9 nucleotides line up with TRBD2. Germline V gives CDR1 SGHDT, CDR2 YYEEEE. Germline trimming cut 0 bases from V and 6 bases from J; bases unmatched to any gene: 16. The CDR3 has 19 amino acids. The entire variable domain, with the rest obtained from reference TRBV5-6 and TRBJ2-1, is as follows: DAGVTQSPTHLIKTRGQQVTLRCSPKSGHDTVSWYQQALGQGPQFIFQYYEEEERQRGNFPDRFSGHQFPNYSSELNVNALLLGDSALYLCASSLAVAGVLSPSNEQFFGPGTRLTVL.

The chain has TRBV3-1 (or the pseudogene TRBV3-2) and TRBJ2-2, with 12 bases matching TRBD1. Per germline, CDR1 LGHDT and CDR2 YNNKEL (reference sequence). Unmatched junction bases numbered 6, after V lost 6 bases and J lost 7 bases. The CDR3 sequence is 15 residues long. The CDR3 nucleotides are TGTGCCAGCAGGCTCGGGACAGGGGGCCTCGGGGAGCTGTTTTTT. This translates into CASRLGTGGLGELFF.

This clone was picked up a small number of times. J is TRBJ1-4 and V is TRBV6-5, with TRBD1 identical over 8 bases. The V gene's germline CDR1 is MNHEY and CDR2 SVGAGI. The CDR3 covers 15 residues. J was trimmed by 8 bases and V by 5 bases; bases with no gene match: 10. Written as DNA, the CDR3 is TGTGCCAGCAGTCCCTGGACAGGGCTTATCGAAAAACTGTTTTTT. Encoded protein: CASSPWTGLIEKLFF.

This rearrangement joins TRBV5-1 to TRBJ2-5; 10 nucleotides match TRBD2. This CDR3 is built from 17 residues. Looked up from germline, CDR1 is SGHRS and CDR2 is YFSETQ. Germline trimming cut 0 bases from V and 2 bases from J; bases unmatched to any gene: 7. This chain's CDR3 is CASSLVGQRGGQETQYF. The CDR3 region has the DNA TGCGCCAGCAGCTTGGTCGGACAGCGGGGGGGACAAGAGACCCAGTACTTC.

This clone appeared once. CDR3 residues: CASSRQSNQPQHF. CDR3 coding DNA: TGTGCCAGCAGTCGACAGAGCAATCAGCCCCAGCATTTT. The V call is TRBV2, the J call TRBJ1-5, with D perhaps matching TRBD1 (5 bases). Germline CDR1 reads SNHLY; CDR2 reads FYNNEI. The CDR3 has 13 amino acids. Trimming pared 5 bases from V and 1 base from J, leaving 6 bases between.

The chain carries TRBV18 and TRBJ2-2; unclear D gene. The CDR3 runs 15 residues. Germline V gene lookup returns CDR1 KGHSH and CDR2 LQKENI. V was cut by 0 bases and J by 0 bases, with 5 bases left in between. CDR3 residues: CASSPPRTNTGELFF. The CDR3 DNA is TGTGCCAGCTCACCACCGCGGACGAACACCGGGGAGCTGTTTTTT.

The chain carries TRBV5-1 and TRBJ1-1; D gene ambiguous. Germline loops: CDR1 SGHRS, CDR2 YFSETQ. The CDR3 runs to 11 residues. Trimming left V 0 bases short and J 6 bases short, with 3 bases between. CDR3 residues: CASSLGPEAFF. The CDR3 DNA follows: TGCGCCAGCAGCTTGGGGCCTGAAGCTTTCTTT.

This chain connects TRBV18 to TRBJ1-5; 8 bases match TRBD1. Trimming took 5 bases from V and 0 from J; bases not matched to a gene: 12. Germline V lookup: CDR1 KGHSH, CDR2 LQKENI. The CDR3 is made up of 18 amino acids. CDR3: CASSAAGQVVYSNQPQHF. CDR3 sequence (DNA): TGTGCCAGCTCAGCCGCGGGACAGGTAGTTTATAGCAATCAGCCCCAGCATTTT. The entire variable domain, with the rest obtained from reference TRBV18 and TRBJ1-5, is as follows: NAGVMQNPRHLVRRRGQEARLRCSPMKGHSHVYWYRQLPEEGLKFMVYLQKENIIDESGMPKERFSAEFPKEGPSILRIQQVVRGDSAAYFCASSAAGQVVYSNQPQHFGDGTRLSIL.

The chain combines TRBV28 with TRBJ2-2; D unresolved. The V end was cut by 3 bases, the J end by 0 bases, with 8 bases between. This CDR3 comprises 15 residues. Germline V gene lookup returns CDR1 MDHEN and CDR2 SYDVKM. Here the CDR3 DNA reads TGTGCCAGCAGTTTCTTTACAGCGAACACCGGGGAGCTGTTTTTT. As protein: CASSFFTANTGELFF.

The gene calls are TRBV27 and TRBJ1-4; D call uncertain. The length of the CDR3 is 14 residues. Trimming removed 5 bases from V and 1 base from J, with 8 bases in between. Germline loops: CDR1 MNHEY, CDR2 SMNVEV (reference sequence). The CDR3 sequence is CASSLSLTNEKLFF. The DNA for the CDR3 is TGTGCCAGCAGTCTGAGCCTAACTAATGAAAAACTGTTTTTT.